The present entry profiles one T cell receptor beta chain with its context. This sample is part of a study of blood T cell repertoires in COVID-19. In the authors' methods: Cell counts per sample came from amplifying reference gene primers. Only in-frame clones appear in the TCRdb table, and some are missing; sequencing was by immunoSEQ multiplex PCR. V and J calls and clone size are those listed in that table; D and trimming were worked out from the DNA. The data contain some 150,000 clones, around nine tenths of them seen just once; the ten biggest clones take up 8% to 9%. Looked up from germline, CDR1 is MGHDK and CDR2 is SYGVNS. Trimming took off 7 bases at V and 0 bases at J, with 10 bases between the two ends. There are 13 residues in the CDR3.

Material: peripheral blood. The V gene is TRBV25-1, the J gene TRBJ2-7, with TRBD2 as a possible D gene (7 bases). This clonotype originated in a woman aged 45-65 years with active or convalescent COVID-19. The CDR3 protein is CASMGGLSYEQYF. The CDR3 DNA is TGTGCCAGCATGGGGGGGCTCTCCTACGAGCAGTACTTC.